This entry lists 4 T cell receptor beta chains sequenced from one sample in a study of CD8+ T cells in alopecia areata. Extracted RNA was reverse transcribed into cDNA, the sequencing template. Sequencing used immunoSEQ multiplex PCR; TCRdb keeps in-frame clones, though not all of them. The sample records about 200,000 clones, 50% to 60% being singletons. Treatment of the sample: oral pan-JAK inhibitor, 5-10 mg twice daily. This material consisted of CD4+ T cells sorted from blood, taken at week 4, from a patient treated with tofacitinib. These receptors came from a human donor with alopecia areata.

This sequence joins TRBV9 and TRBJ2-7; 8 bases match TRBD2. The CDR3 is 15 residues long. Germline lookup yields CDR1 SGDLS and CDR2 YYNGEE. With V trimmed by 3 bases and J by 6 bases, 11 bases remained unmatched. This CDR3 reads CASSEGLAALSEQYF. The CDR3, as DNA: TGTGCCAGCAGCGAAGGACTAGCCGCGTTGTCCGAGCAGTACTTC. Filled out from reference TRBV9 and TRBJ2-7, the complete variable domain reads DSGVTQTPKHLITATGQRVTLRCSPRSGDLSVYWYQQSLDQGLQFLIQYYNGEERAKGNILERFSAQQFPDLHSELNLSSLELGDSALYFCASSEGLAALSEQYFGPGTRLTVT.

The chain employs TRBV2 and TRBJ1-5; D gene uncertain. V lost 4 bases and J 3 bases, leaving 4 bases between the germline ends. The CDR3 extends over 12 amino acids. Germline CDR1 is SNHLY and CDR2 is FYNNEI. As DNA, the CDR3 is TGTGCCAGCAGTGTAAACAATCAGCCCCAGCATTTT. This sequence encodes CASSVNNQPQHF.

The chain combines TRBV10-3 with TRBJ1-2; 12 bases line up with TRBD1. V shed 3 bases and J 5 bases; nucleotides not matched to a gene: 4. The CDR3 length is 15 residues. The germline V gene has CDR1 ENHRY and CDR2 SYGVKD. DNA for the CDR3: TGTGCCATCAGTGAACGGGACAGGGGGCCTTATGGCTACACCTTC. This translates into CAISERDRGPYGYTF.

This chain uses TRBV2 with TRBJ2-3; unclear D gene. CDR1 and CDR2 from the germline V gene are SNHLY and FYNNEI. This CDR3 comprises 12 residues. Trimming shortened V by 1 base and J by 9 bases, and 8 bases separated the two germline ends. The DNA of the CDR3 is TGTGCCAGCAGTGAAGGCTCGAGAACGCAGTATTTT. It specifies CASSEGSRTQYF.